Listed here are 29 T cell receptor beta chains from one sample, sequenced in a study of response to subunit inactivated influenza vaccine. Via MiXCR, TCRdb re-called the RT-PCR reads, giving one row per CDR3 protein. The data contain 700,000 to 900,000 distinct CDR3 sequences, 20% to 25% of them singletons. The sample here was PBMCs from blood, taken roughly 5 days after vaccination. The origin of the receptors is a man aged 50 or older who received an inactivated influenza vaccine.

J is TRBJ2-5 and V is TRBV2; D unclear. The germline CDR1 and CDR2 sequences are SNHLY and FYNNEI. This CDR3 has 12 amino acids. Trimming removed 2 bases at V and 5 bases at J, with 6 bases between. The CDR3 here is CASSERPETQYF. The DNA of the CDR3 is TGTGCCAGCAGTGAAAGGCCGGAGACCCAGTACTTC.

The chain combines TRBV29-1 with TRBJ2-5; tentatively, D is TRBD1 (7 bases). CDR1 and CDR2 from the germline V gene are SQVTM and ANQGSEA. V gave up 4 bases and J gave up 4 bases, with 16 bases separating them. CDR3 size: 14 residues. This CDR3 reads CSVVGQGGRETQYF. CDR3 DNA: TGCAGCGTTGTAGGGCAGGGGGGAAGAGAGACCCAGTACTTC.

This rearrangement joins TRBV11-2 to TRBJ2-1; TRBD2 aligns across 11 bases. The V gene's germline CDR1 is SGHAT and CDR2 FQNNGV. After removal of 2 bases from V and 9 bases from J, the junction contained 12 bases not matched to a gene. The CDR3 has 17 residues. CDR3 loop: CASSLKDASGGNVEQFF. The CDR3 DNA sequence: TGTGCCAGCAGCTTAAAGGACGCTAGCGGGGGGAACGTTGAGCAGTTCTTC.

This CDR3 is CASSLLTLTGYNEQFF. CDR3 bases: TGTGCCAGCAGCTTGCTCACCTTAACAGGCTACAATGAGCAGTTCTTC. The chain joins TRBV5-4 to TRBJ2-1, with D possibly being TRBD1 (5 bases). The CDR3 runs 16 residues. Germline assignment: CDR1 SGHNT and CDR2 YYREEE (reference sequence). V was trimmed by 1 base and J by 3 bases, leaving 14 bases between them.

V and J are TRBV6-2 or TRBV6-3 and TRBJ1-1; 10 bases map to TRBD1. V shed 6 bases, J shed 8 bases, and the junction held 15 bases outside the gene matches. Germline loops: CDR1 MNHEY, CDR2 SVGEGT. The CDR3 has 16 amino acids. The CDR3: CASSYRRQGAPHEAFF. CDR3 bases: TGTGCCAGCAGCTACCGTCGACAGGGGGCACCACACGAAGCTTTCTTT.

There are a few counts of this clonotype. The J gene is TRBJ2-2, the V gene TRBV4-3; D is unresolved. The CDR3 length is 15 residues. CDR1 and CDR2 from the germline V gene are LGHNA and YSLEER. The V end lost 1 base, the J end lost 1 base, and 7 bases lay between the germline ends. The CDR3 bases are TGCGCCAGCAGCCAAGGTACCCTGAACACCGGGGAGCTGTTTTTT. This encodes CASSQGTLNTGELFF.

The V call is TRBV6-2 or TRBV6-3, the J call TRBJ1-4, with D uncertain. The germline V and J ends were trimmed by 2 bases and 8 bases, with 12 bases remaining between them. Germline-derived CDR1 and CDR2 are MNHEY and SVGEGT. The CDR3 is 14 residues long. CDR3 region: CASSYDWRQEKLFF. CDR3 DNA: TGTGCCAGCAGTTACGATTGGCGGCAAGAAAAACTGTTTTTT.

V usage is TRBV5-1 and J usage is TRBJ2-1; 8 bases align to TRBD1. V lost 4 bases, J lost 9 bases, and 9 bases stayed unmatched. This CDR3 contains 14 residues. Germline-derived CDR1 and CDR2 are SGHRS and YFSETQ. The CDR3 DNA follows: TGCGCCAGCAGCCGAAACACAGGGGGTGGTGAGCAGTTCTTC. It is translated as CASSRNTGGGEQFF.

V usage is TRBV3-1 and J usage is TRBJ2-1; 9 bases fit TRBD2. The CDR3 length is 14 residues. Unmatched junction bases numbered 3, after V lost 2 bases and J lost 7 bases. The germline gives CDR1 LGHDT, CDR2 YNNKEL (reference sequence). CDR3 region: CASSQTTSGNEQFF. In nucleotides, the CDR3 is TGTGCCAGCAGCCAAACTACTAGCGGGAATGAGCAGTTCTTC.

This clonotype was counted only a few times. The chain joins TRBV20-1 to TRBJ2-1, with TRBD2 matching over 11 bases. Germline assignment: CDR1 DFQATT and CDR2 SNEGSKA (reference sequence). The CDR3 runs to 14 residues. J gave up 7 bases and V 6 bases, and 8 bases lay outside the gene matches. As DNA, the CDR3 is TGCAGTGCCGTAGCGGGAGGGATGGGTAATGAGCAGTTCTTC. As protein: CSAVAGGMGNEQFF.

The chain has TRBV20-1 and TRBJ1-2, with D perhaps matching TRBD1 (5 bases). V lost 3 bases and J 2 bases, leaving 16 bases between the germline ends. Germline V gene lookup returns CDR1 DFQATT and CDR2 SNEGSKA (reference sequence). This CDR3 is 15 amino acids long. The CDR3 bases are TGCAGTGCTAGCGGATTCGGGGGTAACAACTATGGCTACACCTTC. The encoded protein is CSASGFGGNNYGYTF.

The chain has TRBV7-2 and TRBJ2-7, with D maybe TRBD2 (5 bases). Trimming took off 5 bases at V and 7 bases at J, with 12 bases between the two ends. Germline V gene lookup returns CDR1 SGHTA and CDR2 FQGNSA. This CDR3 spans 12 amino acids. CDR3 protein: CASSPDSQEQYF. The CDR3 coding sequence is TGTGCCAGCAGCCCGGACTCCCAGGAGCAGTACTTC. The entire variable domain, with the rest obtained from reference TRBV7-2 and TRBJ2-7, is as follows: GAGVSQSPSNKVTEKGKDVELRCDPISGHTALYWYRQSLGQGLEFLIYFQGNSAPDKSGLPSDRFSAERTGGSVSTLTIQRTQQEDSAVYLCASSPDSQEQYFGPGTRLTVT.

J is TRBJ2-7 and V is TRBV4-3; weak D call: TRBD2 (5 bases). CDR3 size: 15 residues. Per the germline V gene, CDR1 is LGHNA and CDR2 is YSLEER. V was clipped by 1 base and J by 2 bases, with 12 bases between them. CDR3 sequence (DNA): TGCGCCAGCAGCCAAGTAGTCGCGGGTACCTACGAGCAGTACTTC. Its protein product is CASSQVVAGTYEQYF.

Only a few counts were recorded for this clonotype. This sequence joins TRBV28 and TRBJ2-7, with unresolved D. Trimming stripped 5 bases from V and 2 bases from J, with 13 bases between. There are 14 residues in the CDR3. Looked up from germline, CDR1 is MDHEN and CDR2 is SYDVKM. CDR3 residues: CASSPGHLAYEQYF. CDR3 DNA: TGTGCCAGCAGTCCGGGCCACCTTGCCTACGAGCAGTACTTC. Full variable domain (rest looked up from reference TRBV28 and TRBJ2-7): DVKVTQSSRYLVKRTGEKVFLECVQDMDHENMFWYRQDPGLGLRLIYFSYDVKMKEKGDIPEGYSVSREKKERFSLILESASTNQTSMYLCASSPGHLAYEQYFGPGTRLTVT.

This clonotype was seen more than once but under ten times. The chain has TRBV3-1 and TRBJ1-3; D ambiguous. The germline V gene encodes CDR1 LGHDT and CDR2 YNNKEL (reference sequence). Trimming removed 3 bases from V and 5 bases from J, with 11 bases in between. This CDR3 is built from 14 residues. The CDR3 DNA reads as TGTGCCAGCAGCCAGGTTTTCGCTCGAAACACCATATATTTT. Translated: CASSQVFARNTIYF. Drawing the rest from reference TRBV3-1 and TRBJ1-3, the complete variable domain is DTAVSQTPKYLVTQMGNDKSIKCEQNLGHDTMYWYKQDSKKFLKIMFSYNNKELIINETVPNRFSPKSPDKAHLNLHINSLELGDSAVYFCASSQVFARNTIYFGEGSWLTVV.

The chain combines TRBV6-5 with TRBJ2-3; 9 bases are shared with TRBD2. CDR1 is MNHEY, CDR2 SVGAGI, per germline. The CDR3 has 15 residues. The V and J ends lost 2 bases and 3 bases, in that order; junction bases with no gene match: 3. The chain's CDR3 is CASSYRLAGTDTQYF. In DNA, the CDR3 is TGTGCCAGCAGTTACCGTCTAGCGGGAACAGATACGCAGTATTTT.

This clonotype came up once. The chain carries TRBV4-1 and TRBJ1-4; D not certain. The CDR3 extends over 15 amino acids. Germline CDR1 is MGHRA and CDR2 is YSYEKL. Trimming shortened V by 4 bases and J by 3 bases, and 12 bases separated the two germline ends. The CDR3 coding sequence is TGCGCCAGCAGCCCCCATGGCTTAGCTAATGAAAAACTGTTTTTT. Amino acids: CASSPHGLANEKLFF.

The sample holds a few counts of this clonotype. The V gene is TRBV4-3, the J gene TRBJ2-7, with D uncertain. V lost 0 bases and J 0 bases, leaving 6 bases between the germline ends. Germline V CDR1 and CDR2: LGHNA, YSLEER. The CDR3 runs 14 residues. The CDR3, as DNA: TGCGCCAGCAGCCAAGATTGGAGCTCCTACGAGCAGTACTTC. Translating gives CASSQDWSSYEQYF.

The CDR3 coding sequence is TGCAGTGCTAGAGGAGGGGATAGCAATCAGCCCCAGCATTTT. Its translation: CSARGGDSNQPQHF. The J gene is TRBJ1-5, the V gene TRBV20-1; a weak D match, TRBD1 (5 bases). Trimming took off 1 base at V and 0 bases at J, with 7 bases between the two ends. Germline V gene data show CDR1 as DFQATT and CDR2 as SNEGSKA (reference sequence). The CDR3 is 14 amino acids.

This clonotype was counted a few times. The rearrangement uses TRBV6-5 and TRBJ2-7; no firm D call. Germline values: CDR1 MNHEY, CDR2 SVGAGI. The CDR3 has 12 amino acids. V lost 9 bases to trimming and J lost 6 bases, with 15 bases between them. The CDR3 DNA sequence: TGTGCCAGTAACCAGACACCCTCCGAGCAGTACTTC. It codes for CASNQTPSEQYF.

The chain is built from TRBV20-1 and TRBJ2-3; D is unresolved. V gave up 0 bases and J gave up 5 bases, with 12 bases separating them. The germline gives CDR1 DFQATT, CDR2 SNEGSKA (reference sequence). CDR3 size: 14 residues. CDR3 nucleotides: TGCAGTGCTAGAGATTTGAGGTTCGGAGATACGCAGTATTTT. This encodes CSARDLRFGDTQYF.

This clonotype was seen many times. The chain recombines TRBV3-1 with TRBJ2-1; 13 nucleotides align to TRBD2. V dropped 0 bases and J dropped 2; count of bases not matched to a gene: 13. The CDR3 extends over 21 amino acids. Germline V lookup: CDR1 LGHDT, CDR2 YNNKEL (reference sequence). The CDR3 DNA reads TGTGCCAGCAGCCAAGATGCTAGGTGGGGGACTAGCGGGGCCCCCTACAATGAGCAGTTCTTC. Encoded protein: CASSQDARWGTSGAPYNEQFF.

The chain combines TRBV2 with TRBJ2-4, with TRBD1 matching 9 bases. Germline CDR1 and CDR2: SNHLY and FYNNEI. Unmatched junction bases numbered 4, after V lost 8 bases and J lost 2 bases. There are 14 residues in the CDR3. CDR3 sequence reads: CASGGQGSKNIQYF. DNA for the CDR3: TGTGCCAGCGGAGGACAGGGGTCCAAAAACATTCAGTACTTC.

In this sample, this clonotype turned up a few times. The chain uses TRBV4-3 and TRBJ2-7, with D unresolved. CDR3 length: 15 amino acids. Deletions cut 0 bases from V and 0 bases from J, with 9 bases between. Germline CDR1 is LGHNA and CDR2 is YSLEER. The CDR3 reads CASSQDVWISYEQYF. The CDR3 bases are TGCGCCAGCAGCCAAGATGTGTGGATCTCCTACGAGCAGTACTTC.

This clonotype was seen more than once but under ten times. The chain links TRBV12-3 or TRBV12-4 to TRBJ2-1; a weak D match, TRBD1 (6 bases). V lost 5 bases and J lost 3, with 17 bases in between. This CDR3 region has 16 residues. CDR3 residues: CASSPQGQRIYNEQFF. The CDR3 DNA follows: TGTGCCAGCAGTCCCCAGGGGCAGCGGATCTACAATGAGCAGTTCTTC.

There are a few counts of this clonotype. The chain employs TRBV10-3 and TRBJ2-3; D ambiguous. V lost 7 bases and J 2 bases, leaving 13 bases between the germline ends. Germline V gene data show CDR1 as ENHRY and CDR2 as SYGVKD. This CDR3 has 14 amino acids. The CDR3 reads CAITRGPYTDTQYF. CDR3 bases: TGTGCCATCACGAGAGGACCTTACACAGATACGCAGTATTTT.

This chain uses TRBV7-8 with TRBJ2-7; 7 nucleotides match TRBD1. The V gene end was trimmed by 1 base and the J gene end by 3 bases; junction bases not matched to a gene: 3. CDR1 is SGHVS, CDR2 FQNEAQ, per germline. The CDR3 has 14 residues. This CDR3 is CASSLGPGGYEQYF. The CDR3, as DNA: TGTGCCAGCAGCTTAGGCCCAGGGGGCTACGAGCAGTACTTC.

This clonotype was picked up a small number of times. This chain joins TRBV7-6 and TRBJ2-1, with a weak D call TRBD2 (7 bases). This CDR3 has 16 amino acids. Trimming pared 2 bases from V and 8 bases from J, leaving 19 bases between. The germline gives CDR1 SGHVS, CDR2 FNYEAQ. The CDR3 sequence: CASSLLWGGPSDEQFF. Written as DNA, the CDR3 is TGTGCCAGCAGCTTATTATGGGGGGGCCCGTCGGATGAGCAGTTCTTC.

At least ten counts were recorded for this clonotype. The V call is TRBV6-5, the J call TRBJ2-1; 7 bases fit TRBD2. The V gene end was trimmed by 4 bases and the J gene end by 4 bases; junction bases not matched to a gene: 13. CDR1 and CDR2 (germline): MNHEY, SVGAGI. The CDR3 consists of 17 residues. The CDR3 protein is CASSWSDPLGLYNEQFF. Written as DNA, the CDR3 is TGTGCCAGCAGTTGGTCAGATCCATTGGGACTATACAATGAGCAGTTCTTC.